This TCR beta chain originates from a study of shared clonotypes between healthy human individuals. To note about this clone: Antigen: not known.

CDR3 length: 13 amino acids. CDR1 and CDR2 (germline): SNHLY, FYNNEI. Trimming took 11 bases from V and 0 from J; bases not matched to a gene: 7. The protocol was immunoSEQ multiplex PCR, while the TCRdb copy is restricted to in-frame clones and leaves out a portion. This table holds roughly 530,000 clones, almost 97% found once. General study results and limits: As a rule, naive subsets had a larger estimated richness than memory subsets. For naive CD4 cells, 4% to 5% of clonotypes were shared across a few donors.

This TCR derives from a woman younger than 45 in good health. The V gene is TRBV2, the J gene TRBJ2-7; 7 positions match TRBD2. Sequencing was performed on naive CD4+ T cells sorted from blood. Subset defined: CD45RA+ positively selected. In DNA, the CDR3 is TGTGCCTGCTTTAGCGGGCTCTCCTACGAGCAGTACTTC. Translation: CACFSGLSYEQYF.